This passage covers 2 T cell receptor beta chains from one sample sequenced in a study of CD8+ T cells in alopecia areata. The sequencing template was cDNA reverse transcribed from extracted RNA. Libraries were prepared by immunoSEQ multiplex PCR; TCRdb keeps only in-frame clonotypes and omits some of them. The top ten clones hold roughly 3.2% of a sample with 90,000 to 150,000 clones, around two fifths of them seen once. Sequencing was carried out using CD4+ T cells sorted from blood. All receptors derive from a human donor with alopecia areata.

The chain is built from TRBV25-1 and TRBJ2-7; D unresolved. Trimming cost V 7 bases and J 5 bases, with 9 bases left between them. Germline V gene lookup returns CDR1 MGHDK and CDR2 SYGVNS. CDR3 length: 11 amino acids. CDR3 protein: CASTHGDEQYF. Here the CDR3 DNA reads TGTGCCAGCACCCATGGCGACGAGCAGTACTTC.

This clone was observed a few times. DNA for the CDR3: TGCAGCGTTGAAGTTAATATGAACACTGAAGCTTTCTTT. This gives the protein CSVEVNMNTEAFF. The J gene is TRBJ1-1, the V gene TRBV29-1; D gene unclear. Trimming shortened V by 1 base and J by 0 bases, and 6 bases separated the two germline ends. The CDR3 contains 13 residues. The germline gives CDR1 SQVTM, CDR2 ANQGSEA.